This entry concerns a single T cell receptor (beta chain). The germline CDR1 and CDR2 sequences are MNHEY and SVGEGT. The CDR3 loop spans 14 amino acids. V lost 4 bases and J lost 2; bases outside the gene matches: 2. The data originate from a study of blood T cell repertoires in COVID-19. Study-wide context: Sites in the United States, Italy and Spain provided acute and convalescent COVID-19 samples.

Using immunoSEQ multiplex PCR, the repertoire was profiled, and TCRdb retains in-frame clones only, with some absent. In the table there are a few hundred thousand clones, 88% of which are singletons. Participants had their cohort set by participant-reported clinical history. Donors in Cohort 3 counted as recovered after two negative PCRs, clearance, or symptom resolution. The receptor was derived from a man aged 25 to 40 who had recovered from COVID-19. The rearrangement links TRBV6-2 or TRBV6-3 to TRBJ2-1, with 7 bases matching TRBD2. Source material: PBMCs or T cells enriched from blood (not recorded which). In nucleotides, the CDR3 is TGTGCCAGCAGTTCTCGGGGGGCCTACAATGAGCAGTTCTTC. Its protein product is CASSSRGAYNEQFF.